This T cell receptor (beta chain) was recovered during a study of blood T cell repertoires in COVID-19. Sequencing used immunoSEQ multiplex PCR; TCRdb keeps in-frame clones, though not all of them. The table has fewer than 200,000 clones, almost 85% seen once. The CDR3 extends over 16 amino acids. V gave up 2 bases and J gave up 0 bases, with 14 bases separating them. The germline V gene has CDR1 SGHRS and CDR2 YFSETQ. Seattle enrolled patients during active infection and tracked them longitudinally. The specimen was peripheral blood. The clonotype comes from a woman older than 75 with COVID-19, enrolled during active disease. The chain carries TRBV5-1 and TRBJ1-1; D is perhaps TRBD1 (5 bases). CDR3 in DNA: TGCGCCAGCAGCTTCGGACAAACACTCATGAACACTGAAGCTTTCTTT. This gives the protein CASSFGQTLMNTEAFF.